The clone carrying this TCR beta chain was recorded only once. Different DNA sequences within this sample yield the same CDR3. Sequencing was performed with immunoSEQ multiplex PCR; in TCRdb, only in-frame clones are kept and a portion is missing. Of around 1.4 million clones listed, about 98.5% were seen once; the top ten hold roughly 0.35%. Trimming took 2 bases from V and 1 from J; bases not matched to a gene: 3. This CDR3 has 14 amino acids. Germline V lookup: CDR1 SGDLS, CDR2 YYNGEE. These data come from a study of shared clonotypes between healthy human individuals. This sequence joins TRBV9 and TRBJ2-7; 7 bases match TRBD2. The sequencing sample was made of naive CD4+ T cells sorted from blood. Subset described: CD45RA+ positively selected. The receptor's source is a man aged 25-45 years in good health. CDR3 amino acids: CASSVGGSSYEQYF. The CDR3 nucleotides read TGTGCCAGCAGCGTCGGCGGGAGTTCCTACGAGCAGTACTTC.